The rows below give T cell receptor beta chains drawn from one sample of a study of regulatory T cells in long-lasting Graves disease. TCRdb independently ran MiXCR on the multiplex PCR reads; one entry per CDR3 protein. The sample yields some 250,000 distinct CDR3 sequences, 15% to 20% seen once. These records were also assigned to another study, of T cells in Graves' hyperthyroidism and ophthalmopathy.

The sequencing here drew on peripheral blood mononuclear cells (PBMCs), taken at new diagnosis, from a patient treated with antithyroid drugs. The origin of the receptors is a woman aged 25 to 39 with Graves disease. The CDR3 runs from the conserved cysteine through the conserved F or W. D genes are given only for firm matches. The size of a clone is reported for some rows only, either as once, few or many, or as a class for expanded clones.

j_call	v_call	clone_size	d_call	cdr3_aa	cdr3_nt
TRBJ1-1	TRBV29-1	many	NA	CSGGMNTEAFF	TGCAGCGGGGGGATGAACACTGAAGCTTTCTTT
TRBJ1-1	TRBV5-1	many	NA	CASSPLSGSMNTEAFF	TGCGCCAGCAGCCCCCTGTCAGGTTCCATGAACACTGAAGCTTTCTTT
TRBJ2-5	TRBV20-1	once	TRBD1	CSARDGTGQETQYF	TGCAGTGCTAGAGATGGGACAGGCCAAGAGACCCAGTACTTC
TRBJ1-2	TRBV19	many	NA	CASSIDPFEGLYGYTF	TGTGCCAGTAGTATCGACCCCTTCGAGGGCCTCTATGGCTACACCTTC
TRBJ2-7	TRBV27	NA	TRBD2	CASTSGGDTYEQYF	TGTGCCAGCACAAGCGGGGGAGATACCTACGAGCAGTACTTC
TRBJ2-7	TRBV28	NA	TRBD1	CASSPGTGIEQYF	TGTGCCAGCAGCCCCGGGACAGGGATCGAGCAGTACTTC
TRBJ1-1	TRBV20-1	many	NA	CSATFVVTEAFF	TGCAGTGCTACCTTCGTAGTGACTGAAGCTTTCTTT
TRBJ2-5	TRBV2	NA	TRBD1	CASKTGTGDETQYF	TGTGCCAGCAAGACCGGGACAGGGGACGAGACCCAGTACTTC
TRBJ1-1	TRBV18	many	TRBD1	CASSPQGTGNTEAFF	TGTGCCAGCTCCCCACAGGGGACAGGGAACACTGAAGCTTTCTTT
TRBJ1-5	TRBV29-1	NA	NA	CSVQFTSNQPQHF	TGCAGCGTTCAGTTTACAAGCAATCAGCCCCAGCATTTT
TRBJ1-5	TRBV20-1	many	TRBD1	CSARPDRDQPQHF	TGCAGTGCTAGGCCCGACAGGGATCAGCCCCAGCATTTT
TRBJ1-2	TRBV12-3/TRBV12-4	NA	NA	CVSRSGAHGYTF	TGTGTCAGCCGCTCGGGGGCCCATGGCTACACCTTC
TRBJ1-6	TRBV4-2	many	TRBD1	CASSRSWTGVPYNSPLHF	TGTGCCAGCAGCCGGTCTTGGACAGGGGTGCCCTATAATTCACCCCTCCACTTT